This T cell receptor (beta chain) emerged from a study of post-analysis software for immune sequencing data. Regarding the study as a whole: Under F measure analysis, samples from one preparation batch co-clustered strongly. About five TRBV segments were more frequent in patients than controls; TRBV5-6, TRBV5-1 and TRBV20-1 belonged to this group.

Tagging with unique molecular identifiers was a feature of the TCR beta cDNA libraries. There were 1 to 10 million T cells, and roughly 0.5 million cDNA molecules came from them. One entry per CDR3 protein results from TCRdb running MiXCR on the PCR reads. Seen here are approximately 730,000 distinct CDR3 sequences, 25% to 30% observed once, and the top ten hold around 0.6%. Worth noting for this clonotype: Its antigen is currently unknown.

Germline V gives CDR1 LGHDT, CDR2 YNNKEL (reference sequence). Between the trimmed V and J ends, which lost 3 bases and 0 bases, there was a span of 12 bases. This CDR3 contains 16 residues. This receptor was taken from a girl aged 10 to 17 with multiple sclerosis. What was sequenced was blood. This sequence joins TRBV3-1 and TRBJ2-1; D gene ambiguous. DNA of the CDR3: TGTGCCAGCAGCCACCTCGACCGAAGCTCCTACAATGAGCAGTTCTTC. As protein: CASSHLDRSSYNEQFF.